Detailed here is one T cell receptor (beta chain). Its antigen is currently unknown. The sample comes from a study of blood T cells in healthy people across ages. Study information: Per every two T cells, about one barcoded beta molecule was captured by template switching. General study results and limits: Nothing was known about donor CMV status, and this possibly confounded expanded clonotype changes.

Trimming removed 0 bases from V and 1 base from J; junction bases left unmatched: 7. The CDR3 loop spans 17 amino acids. Germline values: CDR1 LGHDT, CDR2 YNNKEL (reference sequence). The use of a sample-barcoded 5' primer and a J-beta primer mix characterized a second PCR of about 7 to 12 cycles. Via MiXCR, TCRdb re-called the 5' RACE reads, giving one row per CDR3 protein. The sample has some 760,000 distinct CDR3 sequences; 20% to 25% are singletons. The sample also formed part of further work on T cells of mothers and their children. That publication notes: The search for persistent microchimeric T cell clones detected none.

Input material: blood. The TCR sequence derives from a boy between 10 and 17 years old in good health. This rearrangement joins TRBV3-1 to TRBJ2-3, with 7 bases matching TRBD2. Here the CDR3 reads CASSQDFRLAGTDTQYF. As DNA, the CDR3 is TGTGCCAGCAGCCAAGATTTTCGGCTAGCGGGCACAGATACGCAGTATTTT.